The sequence of this T cell receptor beta chain was determined in a study of T cell changes during pregnancy in multiple sclerosis. Clones were read by immunoSEQ multiplex PCR, and TCRdb kept only the in-frame ones, dropping some. The sample holds around 97,000 clones, 90% seen once. The germline V gene has CDR1 SGHDN and CDR2 FVKESK. This CDR3 has 14 amino acids. With 0 bases removed from V and 6 bases from J, the gap between germline ends came to 11 bases. This chain links TRBV14 with TRBJ1-1, with D possibly being TRBD1 (5 bases). The sample in question was peripheral blood, obtained in the second trimester of pregnancy. The sequence was collected from a female donor in good health, enrolled as a control in a pregnancy study. The CDR3 here is CASSQEYRTSEAFF. The CDR3 DNA follows: TGTGCCAGCAGCCAAGAGTACAGGACCTCTGAAGCTTTCTTT. The full variable domain, with the rest looked up from reference TRBV14 and TRBJ1-1, is EAGVTQFPSHSVIEKGQTVTLRCDPISGHDNLYWYRRVMGKEIKFLLHFVKESKQDESGMPNNRFLAERTGGTYSTLKVQPAELEDSGVYFCASSQEYRTSEAFFGQGTRLTVV.